This T cell receptor beta chain was retrieved from a study of blood T cell repertoires in COVID-19. TCRdb's copy holds only in-frame clones and misses some; the assay was immunoSEQ multiplex PCR. Among 200,000 to 250,000 clones, roughly 80% were seen once, and the ten largest hold 8% to 10%. Per germline, CDR1 SGHRS and CDR2 YFSETQ. This CDR3 contains 11 residues. V was shortened by 4 bases and J by 7 bases, with 8 bases between the two germline ends. The gene calls are TRBV5-1 and TRBJ1-1; D gene uncertain. This receptor was obtained from a woman of 80 years or more with COVID-19, enrolled during active disease. Sequencing used peripheral blood. Here the CDR3 reads CASSGGYEAFF. Written as DNA, the CDR3 is TGCGCCAGCAGCGGAGGGTATGAAGCTTTCTTT.